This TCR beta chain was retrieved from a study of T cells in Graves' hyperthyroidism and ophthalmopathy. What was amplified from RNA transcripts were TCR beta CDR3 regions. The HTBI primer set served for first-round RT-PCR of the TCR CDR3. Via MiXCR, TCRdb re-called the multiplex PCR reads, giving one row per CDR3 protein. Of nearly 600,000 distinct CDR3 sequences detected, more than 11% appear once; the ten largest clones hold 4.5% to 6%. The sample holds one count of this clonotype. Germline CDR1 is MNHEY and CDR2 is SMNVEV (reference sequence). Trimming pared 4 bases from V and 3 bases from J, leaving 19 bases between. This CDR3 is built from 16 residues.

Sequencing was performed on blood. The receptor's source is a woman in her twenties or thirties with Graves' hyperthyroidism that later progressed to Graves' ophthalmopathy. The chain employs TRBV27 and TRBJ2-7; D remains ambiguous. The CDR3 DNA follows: TGTGCCAGCAGTTCCTCTAGGGCCGGCGTGGGCTACGAGCAGTACTTC. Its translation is CASSSSRAGVGYEQYF.